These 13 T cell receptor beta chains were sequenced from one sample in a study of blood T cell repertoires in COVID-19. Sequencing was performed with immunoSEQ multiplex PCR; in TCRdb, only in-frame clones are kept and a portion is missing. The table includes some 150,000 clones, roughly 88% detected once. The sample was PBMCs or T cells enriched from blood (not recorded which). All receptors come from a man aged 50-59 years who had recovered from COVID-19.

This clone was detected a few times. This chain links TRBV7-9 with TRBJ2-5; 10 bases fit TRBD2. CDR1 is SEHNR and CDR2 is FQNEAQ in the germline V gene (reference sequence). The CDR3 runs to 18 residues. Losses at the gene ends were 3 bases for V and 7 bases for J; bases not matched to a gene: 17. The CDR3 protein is CASSLWTSGGSPFGTQYF. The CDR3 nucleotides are TGTGCCAGCAGCTTGTGGACTAGCGGCGGTTCGCCCTTTGGGACCCAGTACTTC.

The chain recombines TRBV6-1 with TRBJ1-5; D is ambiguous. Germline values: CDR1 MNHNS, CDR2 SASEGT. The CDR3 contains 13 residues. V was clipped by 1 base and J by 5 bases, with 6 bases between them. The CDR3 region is CASSEVGDQPQHF. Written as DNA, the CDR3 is TGTGCCAGCAGTGAAGTCGGGGATCAGCCCCAGCATTTT.

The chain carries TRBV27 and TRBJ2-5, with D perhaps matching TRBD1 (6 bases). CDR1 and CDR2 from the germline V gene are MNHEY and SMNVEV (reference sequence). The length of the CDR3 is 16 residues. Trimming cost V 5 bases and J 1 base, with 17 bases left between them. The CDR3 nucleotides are TGTGCCAGCAGTCCAACCCCCAACAGGGCCCAAGAGACCCAGTACTTC. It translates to CASSPTPNRAQETQYF.

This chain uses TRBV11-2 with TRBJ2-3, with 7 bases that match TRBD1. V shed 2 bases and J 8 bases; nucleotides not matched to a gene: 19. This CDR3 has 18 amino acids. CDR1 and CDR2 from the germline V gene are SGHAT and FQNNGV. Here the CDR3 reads CASSLQIPGTARAPTQYF. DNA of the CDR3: TGTGCCAGCAGCTTACAAATCCCCGGGACAGCCAGAGCCCCTACGCAGTATTTT.

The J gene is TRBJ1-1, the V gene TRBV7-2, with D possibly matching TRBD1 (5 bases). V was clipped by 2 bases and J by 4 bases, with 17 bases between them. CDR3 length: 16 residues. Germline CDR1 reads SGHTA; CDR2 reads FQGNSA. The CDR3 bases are TGTGCCAGCAGCTTACGTTTCGCCAGCAGGGTCACTGAAGCTTTCTTT. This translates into CASSLRFASRVTEAFF.

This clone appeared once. The CDR3: CASSLAGRSGYTF. The CDR3 region has the DNA TGCGCCAGCAGCTTGGCGGGAAGATCCGGCTACACCTTC. This chain links TRBV5-1 with TRBJ1-2; unclear D gene. V dropped 0 bases and J dropped 8 bases, with 11 bases sitting between them. The V gene's germline CDR1 is SGHRS and CDR2 YFSETQ. The CDR3 sequence is 13 residues long. Using reference TRBV5-1 and TRBJ1-2 for the parts outside the CDR3, the full variable domain is KAGVTQTPRYLIKTRGQQVTLSCSPISGHRSVSWYQQTPGQGLQFLFEYFSETQRNKGNFPGRFSGRQFSNSRSEMNVSTLELGDSALYLCASSLAGRSGYTFGSGTRLTVV.

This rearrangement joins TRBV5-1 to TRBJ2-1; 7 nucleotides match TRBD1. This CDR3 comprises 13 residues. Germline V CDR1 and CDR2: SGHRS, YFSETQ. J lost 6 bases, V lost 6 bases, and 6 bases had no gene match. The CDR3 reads CASNDRVVNEQFF. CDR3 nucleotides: TGCGCCAGCAACGACAGGGTCGTCAATGAGCAGTTCTTC.

CDR3 sequence reads: CASSTDRGNGYTF. The CDR3, as DNA: TGTGCCAGCAGCACGGACAGGGGGAATGGCTACACCTTC. The chain links TRBV5-4 to TRBJ1-2; 10 bases agree with TRBD1. CDR1 is SGHNT, CDR2 YYREEE, per germline (reference sequence). The CDR3 runs 13 residues. The J segment lost 6 bases and the V segment lost 4 bases, leaving 3 bases of the junction unmatched.

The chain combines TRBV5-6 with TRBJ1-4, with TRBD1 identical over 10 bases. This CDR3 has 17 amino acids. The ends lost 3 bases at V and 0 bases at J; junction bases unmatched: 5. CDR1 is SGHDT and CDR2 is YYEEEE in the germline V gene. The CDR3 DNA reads TGTGCCAGCAGCTGGGACAGGGGTCCTGCAACTAATGAAAAACTGTTTTTT. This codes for CASSWDRGPATNEKLFF. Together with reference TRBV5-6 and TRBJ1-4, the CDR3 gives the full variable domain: DAGVTQSPTHLIKTRGQQVTLRCSPKSGHDTVSWYQQALGQGPQFIFQYYEEEERQRGNFPDRFSGHQFPNYSSELNVNALLLGDSALYLCASSWDRGPATNEKLFFGSGTQLSVL.

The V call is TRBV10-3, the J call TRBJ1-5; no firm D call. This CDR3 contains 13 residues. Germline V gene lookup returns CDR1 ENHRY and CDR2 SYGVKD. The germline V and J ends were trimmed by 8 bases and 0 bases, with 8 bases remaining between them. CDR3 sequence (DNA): TGTGCCATCGCCCGGGATAGCAATCAGCCCCAGCATTTT. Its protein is CAIARDSNQPQHF.

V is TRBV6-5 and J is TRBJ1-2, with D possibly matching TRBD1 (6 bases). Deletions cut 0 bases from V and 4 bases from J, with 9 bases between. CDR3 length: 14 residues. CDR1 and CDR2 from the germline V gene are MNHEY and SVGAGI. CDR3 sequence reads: CASSYSLDSYGYTF. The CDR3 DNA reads TGTGCCAGCAGTTACTCGTTGGACAGCTATGGCTACACCTTC.

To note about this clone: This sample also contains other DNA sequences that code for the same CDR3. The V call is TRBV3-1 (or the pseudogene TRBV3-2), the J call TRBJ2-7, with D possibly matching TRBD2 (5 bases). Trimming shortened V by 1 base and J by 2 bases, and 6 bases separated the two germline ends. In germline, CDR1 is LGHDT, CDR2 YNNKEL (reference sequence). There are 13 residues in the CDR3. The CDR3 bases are TGTGCCAGCAGCCAAGCGAGGGCCTACGAGCAGTACTTC. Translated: CASSQARAYEQYF.

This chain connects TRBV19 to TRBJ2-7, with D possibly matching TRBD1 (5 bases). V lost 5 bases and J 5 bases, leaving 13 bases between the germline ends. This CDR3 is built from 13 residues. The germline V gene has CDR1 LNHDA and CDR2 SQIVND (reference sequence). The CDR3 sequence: CASSLSRADEQYF. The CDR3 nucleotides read TGTGCCAGTAGTTTGAGCAGGGCGGACGAGCAGTACTTC.